The 20 T cell receptor beta chains below come from one sample, sequenced in a study of breast tumors, draining lymph nodes, adjacent tissues. TCRdb used MiXCR to reprocess the multiplex PCR reads, holding one entry per CDR3 protein. The data hold about 120,000 distinct CDR3 sequences, with roughly 21% observed a single time. Samples came from axillary lymph nodes draining the breast cancer. Input material: axillary lymph node tissue. These receptors were collected from a female donor with breast cancer. Some clones in this sample may be carry-over from other donors' samples.

As to this clonotype: A much larger clone lies a single base off, so this may be a read error. This chain joins TRBV11-3 and TRBJ2-3, with D perhaps TRBD1 (5 bases). The germline gives CDR1 SGHNT, CDR2 YENEEA. Trimming removed 8 bases at V and 0 bases at J, with 12 bases between. The CDR3 consists of 14 residues. CDR3 bases: TGTGCCAGCGGCGTAGGGGCTAGCACAGATACGCAGTATTTT. Translated, it gives CASGVGASTDTQYF.

This clonotype appeared many times. As DNA, the CDR3 is TGTGCCAGCAGCCCGGGGGGTAGCGGGTACAATGAGCAGTTCTTC. This sequence encodes CASSPGGSGYNEQFF. This chain links TRBV5-5 with TRBJ2-1, with 7 nucleotides matching TRBD2. This CDR3 is 15 amino acids long. Germline loops: CDR1 SGHKS, CDR2 YYEKEE (reference sequence). The J segment lost 4 bases and the V segment lost 4 bases, leaving 8 bases of the junction unmatched.

This clonotype was counted many times. This chain uses TRBV7-2 with TRBJ1-5; 7 nucleotides agree with TRBD1. After removal of 4 bases from V and 7 bases from J, the junction contained 7 bases not matched to a gene. Germline CDR1 SGHTA, CDR2 FQGNSA. The CDR3 runs 14 residues. CDR3 coding DNA: TGTGCCAGCAGCTACCGACAGGGAAGGCAGCCCCAGCATTTT. Its translation: CASSYRQGRQPQHF.

On this clonotype: A clone one base away is much larger, so this may be a read error. This chain joins TRBV5-1 and TRBJ2-1, with 7 positions matching TRBD2. The CDR3 loop spans 16 amino acids. From germline, CDR1 is SGHRS and CDR2 YFSETQ. Written as DNA, the CDR3 is TGCGCCAGCAGCGACTCGCGGGGGACCTCCTACAATGAGCAGCTCTTC. Translation: CASSDSRGTSYNEQLF.

This clonotype has a count of ten or more. This chain connects TRBV4-1 to TRBJ2-1; 11 nucleotides agree with TRBD2. CDR1 and CDR2 from the germline V gene are MGHRA and YSYEKL. V lost 3 bases and J lost 1; bases outside the gene matches: 8. This CDR3 region has 18 residues. The CDR3 bases are TGCGCCAGCAGCCAGGATAGCGGGAGGGGGGAGTCCTACAATGAGCAGTTCTTC. Translation gives CASSQDSGRGESYNEQFF.

There are many counts of this clonotype. The chain joins TRBV7-2 to TRBJ1-2, with TRBD1 as a possible D gene (5 bases). Trimming took 5 bases from V and 6 from J, leaving 13 bases between them. Germline CDR1 and CDR2: SGHTA and FQGNSA. This CDR3 comprises 13 residues. The CDR3 sequence is CASSEQGMDGYTF. The CDR3 coding sequence is TGTGCCAGCAGCGAGCAGGGAATGGATGGCTACACCTTC.

This clonotype has ten or more counts. CDR3 amino acids: CASSSQDQQETQYF. The CDR3 DNA follows: TGTGCCAGCAGTTCCCAAGACCAACAAGAGACCCAGTACTTC. The chain uses TRBV6-5 and TRBJ2-5; D unclear. There are 14 residues in the CDR3. From germline, CDR1 is MNHEY and CDR2 SVGAGI. Trimming left V 4 bases short and J 2 bases short, with 11 bases between.

There are many counts of this clonotype. CDR3: CASSLWDTGELFF. For the CDR3, the DNA is TGTGCCAGCAGCCTATGGGACACCGGGGAGCTGTTTTTT. The genes are TRBV3-1 and TRBJ2-2; D is undetermined. The CDR3 has 13 residues. V dropped 4 bases and J dropped 3 bases, with 6 bases sitting between them. Germline loops: CDR1 LGHDT, CDR2 YNNKEL (reference sequence).

This clonotype was picked up many times. The J gene is TRBJ2-7, the V gene TRBV20-1; D gene ambiguous. Germline CDR1 reads DFQATT; CDR2 reads SNEGSKA (reference sequence). The length of the CDR3 is 13 residues. Trimming shortened V by 6 bases and J by 0 bases, and 12 bases separated the two germline ends. The CDR3 protein is CSALSGSSYEQYF. The CDR3 region has the DNA TGCAGTGCCTTGTCAGGAAGCTCCTACGAGCAGTACTTC.

The table lists this clonotype with many counts. This chain connects TRBV10-3 to TRBJ2-1; weak D call: TRBD1 (6 bases). Looked up from germline, CDR1 is ENHRY and CDR2 is SYGVKD. Trimming took 7 bases from V and 10 from J, leaving 20 bases between them. The CDR3 spans 14 residues. The CDR3 DNA reads TGTGCCATCAATGGGGAGACCCCGGGACAAGAGCAGTTCTTC. Amino acids: CAINGETPGQEQFF.

The sample holds many counts of this clonotype. This chain uses TRBV7-9 with TRBJ2-7; 8 bases match TRBD2. This CDR3 has 16 residues. The J segment lost 1 base and the V segment lost 4 bases, leaving 9 bases of the junction unmatched. Germline CDR1 and CDR2: SEHNR and FQNEAQ (reference sequence). As DNA, the CDR3 is TGTGCCAGCAGCTCCTTACTAGCGGAGGCTTCCTACGAGCAGTACTTC. Translation: CASSSLLAEASYEQYF.

This clonotype was seen only a few times. The rearrangement links TRBV5-1 to TRBJ1-5; 8 positions match TRBD1. The CDR3 runs to 14 residues. J lost 9 bases, V lost 1 base, and 6 bases had no gene match. Germline V gene sequence: CDR1 SGHRS, CDR2 YFSETQ. The DNA for the CDR3 is TGCGCCAGCAGCTTGAACACAGGGGGTCGGCCCCAGCATTTT. Residues: CASSLNTGGRPQHF.

With respect to this clonotype: A much more abundant neighbour one base away suggests this may be a read error. The rearrangement joins TRBV7-9 to TRBJ2-3, with TRBD1 identical over 7 bases. CDR1 and CDR2 (germline): SEHNR, FQNEAQ (reference sequence). J lost 0 bases, V lost 3 bases, and 3 bases had no gene match. This CDR3 is built from 15 residues. The CDR3 region is CASSFGQESTDTQYF. In nucleotides, the CDR3 is TGTGCCAGCAGCTTTGGACAGGAAAGCACAGATACGCAGTATTTT. Based on the CDR3 plus reference TRBV7-9 and TRBJ2-3, the full variable domain is DTGVSQNPRHKITKRGQNVTFRCDPISEHNRLYWYRQTLGQGPEFLTYFQNEAQLEKSRLLSDRFSAERPKGSFSTLEIQRTEQGDSAMYLCASSFGQESTDTQYFGPGTRLTVL.

This clonotype appeared many times. The chain joins TRBV6-5 to TRBJ1-6; D is perhaps TRBD1 (5 bases). Germline CDR1 and CDR2: MNHEY and SVGAGI. CDR3 length equals 17 residues. V was cut by 0 bases and J by 3 bases, with 12 bases left in between. The CDR3 reads CASSYSVDGGYNSPLHF. DNA of the CDR3: TGTGCCAGCAGTTACTCGGTCGACGGGGGCTATAATTCACCCCTCCACTTT.

In the case of this clonotype: A much larger clone lies one base from this, so it may be a read error. Without the conserved terminal phenylalanine or tryptophan, this CDR3 likely stems from a read error. This chain joins TRBV19 and TRBJ1-3; 7 positions match TRBD1. Germline V gene data show CDR1 as LNHDA and CDR2 as SQIVND (reference sequence). With V trimmed by 4 bases and J by 0 bases, 3 bases remained unmatched. The CDR3 runs 15 residues. For the CDR3, the DNA is TGTGCCAGTAGTACCGGACAGGACTCTGGAAACACCATATATTCT. It yields the protein CASSTGQDSGNTIYS.

This clonotype turned up a few times. This chain links TRBV14 with TRBJ1-2; D uncertain. The CDR3 length is 13 residues. Per the germline V gene, CDR1 is SGHDN and CDR2 is FVKESK. V lost 5 bases and J 7 bases, leaving 14 bases between the germline ends. CDR3 bases: TGTGCCAGCAGCAACGTCGGAAAACCTGGCTACACCTTC. Translated, it gives CASSNVGKPGYTF.

This clonotype has a count of ten or more. This sequence joins TRBV20-1 and TRBJ2-5; D remains unclear. V lost 0 bases and J lost 5, with 13 bases in between. The CDR3 extends over 14 amino acids. Germline CDR1 reads DFQATT; CDR2 reads SNEGSKA (reference sequence). The CDR3, as DNA: TGCAGTGCTAGAGATAGGTTAGGTGGTGAGACCCAGTACTTC. Translation gives CSARDRLGGETQYF.

V gene TRBV10-3 combines with J gene TRBJ1-1; D unresolved. This CDR3 is 14 amino acids long. The germline V gene has CDR1 ENHRY and CDR2 SYGVKD. The germline V and J ends were trimmed by 10 bases and 0 bases, with 15 bases remaining between them. The CDR3 protein is CATLQNLMNTEAFF. The CDR3 DNA reads TGTGCCACGCTACAGAACCTTATGAACACTGAAGCTTTCTTT.

Of note for this clonotype: A much more abundant neighbour one base away suggests this may be a read error. The genes are TRBV18 and TRBJ2-7; D remains unclear. CDR1 and CDR2 from the germline V gene are KGHSH and LQKENI. Between the trimmed V and J ends, which lost 0 bases and 2 bases, there was a span of 11 bases. This CDR3 has 15 amino acids. DNA for the CDR3: TGTGCCAGCTCACCACCGTCTAAAGGTGCCTACGAGCAGTACTTC. This encodes CASSPPSKGAYEQYF.

This clonotype has a count of ten or more. The chain employs TRBV20-1 and TRBJ2-3; TRBD2 matches at 13 bases. CDR3 size: 16 residues. In germline, CDR1 is DFQATT, CDR2 SNEGSKA (reference sequence). J gave up 5 bases and V 5 bases, and 10 bases lay outside the gene matches. The CDR3 DNA is TGCAGTGCTCGGCCCCGTGGACTAGCGGGGGAAGATACGCAGTATTTT. This codes for CSARPRGLAGEDTQYF.